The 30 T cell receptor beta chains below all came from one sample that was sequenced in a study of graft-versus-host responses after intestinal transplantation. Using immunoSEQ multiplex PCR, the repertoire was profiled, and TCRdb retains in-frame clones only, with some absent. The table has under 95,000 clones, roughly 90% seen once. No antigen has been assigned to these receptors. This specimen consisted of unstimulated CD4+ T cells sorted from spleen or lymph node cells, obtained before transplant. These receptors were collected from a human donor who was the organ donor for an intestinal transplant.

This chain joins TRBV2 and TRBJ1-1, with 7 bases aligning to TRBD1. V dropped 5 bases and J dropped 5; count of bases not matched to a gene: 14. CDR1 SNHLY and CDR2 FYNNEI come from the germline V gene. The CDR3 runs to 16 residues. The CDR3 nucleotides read TGTGCCAGCAGTTTACAGGGGTTACCCCTGAGGACTGAAGCTTTCTTT. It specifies CASSLQGLPLRTEAFF.

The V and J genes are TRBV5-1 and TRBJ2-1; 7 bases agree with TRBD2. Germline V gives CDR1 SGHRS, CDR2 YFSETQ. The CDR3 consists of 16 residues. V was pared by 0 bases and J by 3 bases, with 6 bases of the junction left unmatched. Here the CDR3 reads CASSLAWLADYNEQFF. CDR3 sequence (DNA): TGCGCCAGCAGCTTGGCCTGGCTAGCGGACTACAATGAGCAGTTCTTC. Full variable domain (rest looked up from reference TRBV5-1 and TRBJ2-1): KAGVTQTPRYLIKTRGQQVTLSCSPISGHRSVSWYQQTPGQGLQFLFEYFSETQRNKGNFPGRFSGRQFSNSRSEMNVSTLELGDSALYLCASSLAWLADYNEQFFGPGTRLTVL.

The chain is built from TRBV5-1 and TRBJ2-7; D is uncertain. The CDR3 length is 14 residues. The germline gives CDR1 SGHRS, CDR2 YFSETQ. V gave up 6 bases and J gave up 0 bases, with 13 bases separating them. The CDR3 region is CASTGPGTSYEQYF. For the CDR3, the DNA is TGCGCCAGCACGGGTCCGGGTACCTCCTACGAGCAGTACTTC.

CDR3 residues: CASSEVWRGEGYTF. The CDR3 DNA reads as TGTGCCAGCAGTGAAGTGTGGCGGGGTGAGGGCTACACCTTC. The chain employs TRBV6-1 and TRBJ1-2, with unresolved D. The V gene's germline CDR1 is MNHNS and CDR2 SASEGT. V lost 1 base, J lost 8 bases, and 14 bases lay in between. The CDR3 runs to 14 residues.

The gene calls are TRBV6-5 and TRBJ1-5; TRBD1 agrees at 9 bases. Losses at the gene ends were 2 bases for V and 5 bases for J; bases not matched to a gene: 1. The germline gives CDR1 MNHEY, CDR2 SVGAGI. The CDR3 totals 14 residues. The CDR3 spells CASSYDRGDQPQHF. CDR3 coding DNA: TGTGCCAGCAGTTACGACAGGGGGGATCAGCCCCAGCATTTT.

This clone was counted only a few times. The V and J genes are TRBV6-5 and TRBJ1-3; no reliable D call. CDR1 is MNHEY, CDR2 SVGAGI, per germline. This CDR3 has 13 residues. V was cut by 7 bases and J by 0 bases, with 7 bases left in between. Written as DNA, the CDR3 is TGTGCCAGCACACAGAACTCTGGAAACACCATATATTTT. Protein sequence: CASTQNSGNTIYF.

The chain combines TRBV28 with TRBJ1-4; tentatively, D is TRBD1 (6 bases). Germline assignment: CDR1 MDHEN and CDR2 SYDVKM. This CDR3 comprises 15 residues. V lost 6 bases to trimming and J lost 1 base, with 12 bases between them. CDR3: CASSRKGVTNEKLFF. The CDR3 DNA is TGTGCCAGCAGCCGAAAGGGGGTAACTAATGAAAAACTGTTTTTT.

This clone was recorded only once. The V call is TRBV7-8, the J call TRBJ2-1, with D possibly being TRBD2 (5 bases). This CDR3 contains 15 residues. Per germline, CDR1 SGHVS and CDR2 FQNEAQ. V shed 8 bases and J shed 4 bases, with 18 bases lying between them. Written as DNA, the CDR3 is TGTGCCAGCCTCGGGTGGGTAGCGAGATACAATGAGCAGTTCTTC. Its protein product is CASLGWVARYNEQFF. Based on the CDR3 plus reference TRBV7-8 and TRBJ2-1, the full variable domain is GAGVSQSPRYKVAKRGQDVALRCDPISGHVSLFWYQQALGQGPEFLTYFQNEAQLDKSGLPSDRFFAERPEGSVSTLKIQRTQQEDSAVYLCASLGWVARYNEQFFGPGTRLTVL.

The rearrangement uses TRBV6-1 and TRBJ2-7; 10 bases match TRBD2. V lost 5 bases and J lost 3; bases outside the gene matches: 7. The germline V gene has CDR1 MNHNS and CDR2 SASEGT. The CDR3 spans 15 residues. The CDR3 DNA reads TGTGCCAGCAGTCGACTAGCGGGCATCCTCTACGAGCAGTACTTC. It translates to CASSRLAGILYEQYF.

The CDR3 DNA sequence: TGTGCCAGTAACGACAGGGGGCATCGCGAGCAGTACTTC. Translation gives CASNDRGHREQYF. This chain connects TRBV28 to TRBJ2-7; 10 bases line up with TRBD1. Germline CDR1 is MDHEN and CDR2 is SYDVKM. This CDR3 is 13 amino acids long. With 9 bases clipped from V and 6 bases from J, the junction kept 8 bases outside the gene matches.

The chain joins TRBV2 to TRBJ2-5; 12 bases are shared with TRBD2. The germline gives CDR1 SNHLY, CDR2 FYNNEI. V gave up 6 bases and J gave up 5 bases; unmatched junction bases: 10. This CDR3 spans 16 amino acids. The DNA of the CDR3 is TGTGCCAGCAGGATTCGGGATGGGACTAGCGGGGAGACCCAGTACTTC. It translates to CASRIRDGTSGETQYF.

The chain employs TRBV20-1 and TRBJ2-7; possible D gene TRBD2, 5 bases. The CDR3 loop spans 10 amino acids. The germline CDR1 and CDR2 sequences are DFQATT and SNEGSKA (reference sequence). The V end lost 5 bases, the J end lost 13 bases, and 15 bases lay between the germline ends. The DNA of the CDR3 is TGCAGTGCTGGTGACTCCAGCGGCTACTTC. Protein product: CSAGDSSGYF.

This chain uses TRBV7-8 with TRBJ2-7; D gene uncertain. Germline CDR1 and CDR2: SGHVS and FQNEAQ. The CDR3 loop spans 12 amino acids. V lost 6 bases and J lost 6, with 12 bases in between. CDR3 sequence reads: CASSLLPGEQYF. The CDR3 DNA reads TGTGCCAGCAGTCTCCTTCCCGGCGAGCAGTACTTC.

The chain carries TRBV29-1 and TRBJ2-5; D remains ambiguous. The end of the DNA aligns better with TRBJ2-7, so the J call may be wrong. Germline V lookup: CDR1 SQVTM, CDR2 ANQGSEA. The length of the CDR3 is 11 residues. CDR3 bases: TGCAGCGTTGTCCTCTCTTACGAGCAGTACTTC. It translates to CSVVLSYEQYF.

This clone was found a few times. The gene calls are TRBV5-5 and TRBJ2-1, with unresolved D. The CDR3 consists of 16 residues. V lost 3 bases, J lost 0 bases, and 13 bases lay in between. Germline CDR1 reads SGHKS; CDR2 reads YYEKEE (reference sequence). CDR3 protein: CASSSSELSSYNEQFF. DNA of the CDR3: TGTGCCAGCAGCTCTTCTGAACTAAGCTCCTACAATGAGCAGTTCTTC. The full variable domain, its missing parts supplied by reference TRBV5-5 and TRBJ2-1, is DAGVTQSPTHLIKTRGQQVTLRCSPISGHKSVSWYQQVLGQGPQFIFQYYEKEERGRGNFPDRFSARQFPNYSSELNVNALLLGDSALYLCASSSSELSSYNEQFFGPGTRLTVL.

CDR3: CASSLLDRGRRNAFF. As DNA, the CDR3 is TGTGCCAGCAGCTTATTGGACAGGGGGCGAAGAAATGCTTTCTTT. This sequence joins TRBV7-9 and TRBJ1-1, with 11 bases matching TRBD1. J gave up 11 bases and V 2 bases, and 10 bases lay outside the gene matches. Per the germline V gene, CDR1 is SEHNR and CDR2 is FQNEAQ (reference sequence). The length of the CDR3 is 15 residues.

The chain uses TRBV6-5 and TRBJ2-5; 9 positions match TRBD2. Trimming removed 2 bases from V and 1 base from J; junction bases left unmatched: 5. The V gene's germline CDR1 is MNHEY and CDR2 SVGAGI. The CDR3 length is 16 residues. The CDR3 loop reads CASSYRGSGGQETQYF. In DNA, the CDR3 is TGTGCCAGCAGTTACCGTGGTAGCGGGGGCCAAGAGACCCAGTACTTC.

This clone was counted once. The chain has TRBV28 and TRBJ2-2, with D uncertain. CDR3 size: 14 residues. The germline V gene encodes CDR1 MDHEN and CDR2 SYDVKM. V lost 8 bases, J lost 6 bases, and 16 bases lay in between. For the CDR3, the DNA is TGTGCCAGCGCCCTCCCCCCCCCGGCCGGGGAGCTGTTTTTT. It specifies CASALPPPAGELFF.

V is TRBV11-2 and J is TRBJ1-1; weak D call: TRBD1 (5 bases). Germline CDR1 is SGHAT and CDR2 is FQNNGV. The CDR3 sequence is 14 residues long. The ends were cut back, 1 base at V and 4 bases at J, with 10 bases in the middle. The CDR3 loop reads CASSLVSGSTEAFF. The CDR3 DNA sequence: TGTGCCAGCAGCTTAGTATCAGGGTCCACTGAAGCTTTCTTT.

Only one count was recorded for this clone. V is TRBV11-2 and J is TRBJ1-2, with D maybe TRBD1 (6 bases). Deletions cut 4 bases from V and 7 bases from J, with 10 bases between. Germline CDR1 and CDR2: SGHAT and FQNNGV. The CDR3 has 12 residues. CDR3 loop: CASSYARGGYTF. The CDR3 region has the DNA TGTGCCAGCAGCTACGCCAGGGGTGGCTACACCTTC. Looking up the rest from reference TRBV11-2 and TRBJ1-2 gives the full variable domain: EAGVAQSPRYKIIEKRQSVAFWCNPISGHATLYWYQQILGQGPKLLIQFQNNGVVDDSQLPKDRFSAERLKGVDSTLKIQPAKLEDSAVYLCASSYARGGYTFGSGTRLTVV.

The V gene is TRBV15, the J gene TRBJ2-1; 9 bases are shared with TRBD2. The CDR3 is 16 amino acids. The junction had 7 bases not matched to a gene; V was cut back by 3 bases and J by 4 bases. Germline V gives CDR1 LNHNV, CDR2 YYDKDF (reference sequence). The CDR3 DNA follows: TGTGCCACCAGCAGGGCGGGGACTAGCCCTTACAATGAGCAGTTCTTC. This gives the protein CATSRAGTSPYNEQFF.

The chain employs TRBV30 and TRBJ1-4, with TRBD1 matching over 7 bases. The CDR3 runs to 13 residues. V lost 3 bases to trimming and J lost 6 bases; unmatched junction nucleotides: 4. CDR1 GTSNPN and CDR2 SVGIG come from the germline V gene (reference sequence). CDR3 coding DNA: TGTGCCTGGAGGGAGGGGGCGGATGAAAAACTGTTTTTT. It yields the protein CAWREGADEKLFF.

CDR3 region: CASSFDRGNEQFF. CDR3 sequence (DNA): TGTGCCAGCAGTTTTGATAGGGGCAATGAGCAGTTCTTC. This chain connects TRBV27 to TRBJ2-1; possibly TRBD1 for D (5 bases). Germline CDR1 MNHEY, CDR2 SMNVEV (reference sequence). V was trimmed by 3 bases and J by 6 bases, leaving 9 bases between them. The CDR3 spans 13 residues.

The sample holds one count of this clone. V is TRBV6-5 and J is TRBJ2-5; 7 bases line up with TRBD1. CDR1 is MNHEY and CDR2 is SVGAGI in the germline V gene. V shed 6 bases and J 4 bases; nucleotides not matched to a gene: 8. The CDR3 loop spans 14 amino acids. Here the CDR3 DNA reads TGTGCCAGCAGCTTGGGACAGAGGGGAGAGACCCAGTACTTC. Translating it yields CASSLGQRGETQYF.

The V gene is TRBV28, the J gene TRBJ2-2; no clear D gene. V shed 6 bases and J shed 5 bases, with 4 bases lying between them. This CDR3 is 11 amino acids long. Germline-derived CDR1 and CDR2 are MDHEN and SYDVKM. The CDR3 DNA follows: TGTGCCAGCAGCGGGACCGGGGAGCTGTTTTTT. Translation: CASSGTGELFF.

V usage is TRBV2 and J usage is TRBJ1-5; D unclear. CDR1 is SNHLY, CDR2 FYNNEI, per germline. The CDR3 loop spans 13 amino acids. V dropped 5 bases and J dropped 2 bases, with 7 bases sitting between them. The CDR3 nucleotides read TGTGCCAGCAGTAACGAGGGCAATCAGCCCCAGCATTTT. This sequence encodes CASSNEGNQPQHF.

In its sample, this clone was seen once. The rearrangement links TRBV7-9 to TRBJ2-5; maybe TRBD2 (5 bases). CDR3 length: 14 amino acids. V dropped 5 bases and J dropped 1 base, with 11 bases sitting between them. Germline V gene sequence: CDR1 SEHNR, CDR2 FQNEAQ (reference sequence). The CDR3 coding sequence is TGTGCCAGCAGCCCCGGAGCGGCCCAAGAGACCCAGTACTTC. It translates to CASSPGAAQETQYF. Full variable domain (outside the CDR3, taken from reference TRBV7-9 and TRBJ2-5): DTGVSQNPRHKITKRGQNVTFRCDPISEHNRLYWYRQTLGQGPEFLTYFQNEAQLEKSRLLSDRFSAERPKGSFSTLEIQRTEQGDSAMYLCASSPGAAQETQYFGPGTRLLVL.

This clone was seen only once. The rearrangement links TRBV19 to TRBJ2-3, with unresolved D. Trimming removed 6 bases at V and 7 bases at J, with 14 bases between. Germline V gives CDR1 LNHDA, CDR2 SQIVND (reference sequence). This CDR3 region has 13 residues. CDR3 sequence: CASRRSGVHTQYF. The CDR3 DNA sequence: TGTGCCAGTAGGCGGTCTGGAGTCCATACGCAGTATTTT. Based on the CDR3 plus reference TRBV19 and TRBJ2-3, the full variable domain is DGGITQSPKYLFRKEGQNVTLSCEQNLNHDAMYWYRQDPGQGLRLIYYSQIVNDFQKGDIAEGYSVSREKKESFPLTVTSAQKNPTAFYLCASRRSGVHTQYFGPGTRLTVL.

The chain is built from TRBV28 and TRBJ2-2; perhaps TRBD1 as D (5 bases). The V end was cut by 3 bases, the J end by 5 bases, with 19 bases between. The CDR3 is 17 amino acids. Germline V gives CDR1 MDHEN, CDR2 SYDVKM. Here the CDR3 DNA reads TGTGCCAGCAGTTTCCGCGGACACCGTACGAGGACCGGGGAGCTGTTTTTT. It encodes CASSFRGHRTRTGELFF.

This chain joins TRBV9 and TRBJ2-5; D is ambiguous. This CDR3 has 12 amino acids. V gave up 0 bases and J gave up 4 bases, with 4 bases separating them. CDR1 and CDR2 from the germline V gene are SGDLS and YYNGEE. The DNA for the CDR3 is TGTGCCAGCAGCGTAGACGGAGAGACCCAGTACTTC. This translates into CASSVDGETQYF.